A single sample is the source of the 12 T cell receptor beta chains below, sequenced in a study of blood T cell repertoires in COVID-19. Measured with immunoSEQ multiplex PCR; TCRdb has only the in-frame clones, and not every one. The table includes approximately 220,000 clones, around four fifths detected once. Input material: PBMCs or T cells enriched from blood (not recorded which). These receptors were collected from a woman aged 50 to 60 who had been exposed to COVID-19.

J is TRBJ2-7 and V is TRBV4-2; 16 nucleotides line up with TRBD2. The V gene's germline CDR1 is LGHNA and CDR2 YNFKEQ. The CDR3 contains 16 residues. The V gene end was trimmed by 4 bases and the J gene end by 5 bases; junction bases not matched to a gene: 5. In nucleotides, the CDR3 is TGTGCCAGCAGCCCGGGACTAGCGGGGGGGATCCACGAGCAGTACTTC. This sequence encodes CASSPGLAGGIHEQYF.

The chain employs TRBV5-8 and TRBJ1-5; tentatively, D is TRBD1 (6 bases). Germline values: CDR1 SGHTS, CDR2 YDEGEE. With 4 bases removed from V and 9 bases from J, the gap between germline ends came to 32 bases. The CDR3 has 19 amino acids. CDR3 DNA: TGTGCCAGCAGCCCAACTAGTAAATTCGGGACACCTAATAAACGGCCCCAGCATTTT. Protein: CASSPTSKFGTPNKRPQHF.

The gene calls are TRBV7-2 and TRBJ1-6; the D gene is possibly TRBD1 (6 bases). V gave up 2 bases and J gave up 7 bases, with 9 bases separating them. Germline lookup yields CDR1 SGHTA and CDR2 FQGNSA. The CDR3 totals 14 residues. The CDR3 reads CASSLNRVNSPLHF. In nucleotides, the CDR3 is TGTGCCAGCAGCTTAAACAGGGTAAATTCACCCCTCCACTTT.

The V and J genes are TRBV4-3 and TRBJ1-2; D gene ambiguous. This CDR3 has 14 residues. The germline V and J ends were trimmed by 0 bases and 8 bases, with 13 bases remaining between them. The germline V gene encodes CDR1 LGHNA and CDR2 YSLEER. This chain's CDR3 is CASSQEAGGRGYTF. DNA for the CDR3: TGCGCCAGCAGCCAAGAAGCGGGAGGGAGGGGCTACACCTTC.

This sequence joins TRBV6-5 and TRBJ2-5, with D possibly TRBD2 on 5 matching bases. V was cut by 5 bases and J by 1 base, with 11 bases left in between. CDR3 length: 14 amino acids. CDR1 and CDR2 (germline): MNHEY, SVGAGI. The CDR3: CASSQTTLQETQYF. For the CDR3, the DNA is TGTGCCAGCAGTCAGACTACCCTCCAAGAGACCCAGTACTTC.

The chain has TRBV11-1 and TRBJ2-7; a weak D match, TRBD2 (6 bases). Trimming pared 3 bases from V and 4 bases from J, leaving 19 bases between. Germline-derived CDR1 and CDR2 are SGHAT and FQDESV (reference sequence). The CDR3 spans 16 residues. The CDR3 DNA reads TGTGCCAGCAGCTTTTTAACGGGAGCTGCGTTTTACGAGCAGTACTTC. Its translation: CASSFLTGAAFYEQYF.

The chain uses TRBV13 and TRBJ2-1, with 9 bases fitting TRBD2. J was trimmed by 5 bases and V by 5 bases; bases with no gene match: 10. This CDR3 spans 16 amino acids. Germline values: CDR1 PRHDT, CDR2 FYEKMQ (reference sequence). In nucleotides, the CDR3 is TGTGCCAGCAGCCCCCGGGGTAGCGGGGGACACAATGAGCAGTTCTTC. Its protein product is CASSPRGSGGHNEQFF.

The J gene is TRBJ2-3, the V gene TRBV7-9; possible D gene TRBD2, 6 bases. Germline CDR1 is SEHNR and CDR2 is FQNEAQ (reference sequence). V lost 3 bases and J lost 8, with 12 bases in between. This CDR3 has 13 amino acids. The CDR3 DNA sequence: TGTGCCAGCAGCTTTGGGGCGGGGAGTACGCAGTATTTT. It specifies CASSFGAGSTQYF.

The CDR3 bases are TGTGCCAGTAGTGGGTCGGACTGGGGGCGCAATCAGCCCCAGCATTTT. As protein: CASSGSDWGRNQPQHF. The gene calls are TRBV19 and TRBJ1-5; possibly TRBD1 for D (6 bases). In germline, CDR1 is LNHDA, CDR2 SQIVND (reference sequence). The CDR3 is 16 residues long. Trimming stripped 5 bases from V and 2 bases from J, with 16 bases between. Complete variable domain (other parts from reference TRBV19 and TRBJ1-5): DGGITQSPKYLFRKEGQNVTLSCEQNLNHDAMYWYRQDPGQGLRLIYYSQIVNDFQKGDIAEGYSVSREKKESFPLTVTSAQKNPTAFYLCASSGSDWGRNQPQHFGDGTRLSIL.

The rearrangement uses TRBV5-4 and TRBJ1-1, with D possibly being TRBD1 (6 bases). The V gene's germline CDR1 is SGHNT and CDR2 YYREEE (reference sequence). The V end lost 4 bases, the J end lost 0 bases, and 13 bases lay between the germline ends. This CDR3 is 15 amino acids long. The CDR3 nucleotides are TGTGCCAGCAGCATAGGACAGAGTTTGAACACTGAAGCTTTCTTT. This encodes CASSIGQSLNTEAFF.

The gene calls are TRBV7-2 and TRBJ2-3; 7 bases fit TRBD1. With V trimmed by 8 bases and J by 3 bases, 5 bases remained unmatched. Germline lookup yields CDR1 SGHTA and CDR2 FQGNSA. The CDR3 has 13 amino acids. The CDR3, as DNA: TGTGCCAGCGTCCAGGGGGTTACAGATACGCAGTATTTT. It codes for CASVQGVTDTQYF.

This chain links TRBV29-1 with TRBJ1-2; D perhaps matches TRBD1 (5 bases). Germline CDR1 reads SQVTM; CDR2 reads ANQGSEA. The V end lost 5 bases, the J end lost 3 bases, and 19 bases lay between the germline ends. The CDR3 contains 15 residues. The DNA of the CDR3 is TGCAGCGTTCGTGGACAACTCGGGGAGGACTATGGCTACACCTTC. Its translation: CSVRGQLGEDYGYTF.